This T cell receptor beta chain was documented in a study of shared clonotypes between healthy human individuals. Study details: CD4 naive and memory got three plates each, CD8 naive two, CD8 memory one.

Points from the study as a whole: Relative to memory subsets, naive subsets generally showed larger estimated richness.

Clones were sequenced by immunoSEQ multiplex PCR, and TCRdb holds only the in-frame ones, with some missing. The sample has 2 million to 2.5 million clones; approximately 93% are singletons. Worth noting for this clone: The antigen is not known.

From germline, CDR1 is SEHNR and CDR2 FQNEAQ (reference sequence). The CDR3 totals 18 residues. The trim removed 2 bases at V and 5 bases at J, leaving 11 bases unmatched. The receptor comes from a man aged 18 to 29 in good health. Some clones in this sample may be carry-over from other donors' samples. The sequencing sample was made of naive CD4+ T cells from PBMCs. Subset denoted: CD45RA+ positively selected. The chain joins TRBV7-9 to TRBJ2-1; TRBD2 matches at 11 bases. The CDR3 is CASSLPQLAGDKHNEQFF. The CDR3 DNA is TGTGCCAGCAGCTTACCGCAACTAGCGGGAGACAAACACAATGAGCAGTTCTTC.